This T cell receptor (beta chain) was retrieved from a study of T cell responses to AZD1222 COVID-19 vaccine. Data came from immunoSEQ multiplex PCR; TCRdb stores just in-frame clones and leaves some out. Of 95,000 to 100,000 clones detected, 80% to 90% appear once; the ten largest clones hold more than 1.5%. V was cut by 6 bases and J by 1 base, with 10 bases left in between. This CDR3 has 14 residues. Germline CDR1 reads MNHEY; CDR2 reads SVGAGI. Comments on this clone: The antigen remains unidentified.

General study findings and limits: Seropositive AZD1222 recipients at baseline numbered only five or six. Researchers took repertoire samples only after the peak T cell response had come. Vaccine-related CD4 TCRs covered spike, predominating at 160-218 and 743-854. Clonal diversity was possibly underestimated, and the donors were mostly white British, with more females.

This receptor was obtained from an adult in good health. The chain carries TRBV6-5 and TRBJ1-3; D remains ambiguous. The input for sequencing was peripheral blood, taken on day 0 of AZD1222 vaccination. CDR3 amino acids: CASRGGDSGNTIYF. CDR3 coding DNA: TGTGCCAGCAGGGGTGGGGATTCTGGAAACACCATATATTTT.